What follows are 14 T cell receptor beta chains derived from one specimen sequenced in a study of shared clonotypes between healthy human individuals. Libraries were prepared by immunoSEQ multiplex PCR; TCRdb keeps only in-frame clonotypes and omits some of them. This sample has millions of clones, with 85% to 95% found just once. Source material: naive CD4+ T cells sorted from blood. As to subset: CD45RA+ positively selected. These receptors all come from a man aged 18 to 29 in good health.

The J gene is TRBJ2-5, the V gene TRBV30, with D unclear. Between the trimmed V and J ends, which lost 8 bases and 1 base, there was a span of 11 bases. The CDR3 spans 12 residues. CDR1 is GTSNPN, CDR2 SVGIG, per germline (reference sequence). CDR3: CATGRIQETQYF. The CDR3 coding sequence is TGTGCCACCGGACGCATCCAAGAGACCCAGTACTTC.

This CDR3 reads CASSAPGTGSHEQYF. CDR3 coding DNA: TGTGCCAGCTCAGCCCCCGGGACAGGGTCCCACGAGCAGTACTTC. The chain joins TRBV18 to TRBJ2-7; TRBD1 aligns across 9 bases. The J segment lost 5 bases and the V segment lost 5 bases, leaving 10 bases of the junction unmatched. CDR3 size: 15 residues. Germline V CDR1 and CDR2: KGHSH, LQKENI.

V gene TRBV5-1 combines with J gene TRBJ2-1; 8 nucleotides match TRBD1. From germline, CDR1 is SGHRS and CDR2 YFSETQ. The CDR3 contains 15 residues. Germline trimming cut 4 bases from V and 8 bases from J; bases unmatched to any gene: 11. CDR3 sequence: CASSLGQVYTHEQFF. CDR3 nucleotides: TGCGCCAGCAGCCTGGGACAGGTATACACCCATGAGCAGTTCTTC.

V gene TRBV11-2 combines with J gene TRBJ2-7; D is undetermined. The CDR3 spans 14 residues. CDR1 is SGHAT and CDR2 is FQNNGV in the germline V gene. Trimming took off 3 bases at V and 2 bases at J, with 11 bases between the two ends. CDR3 in DNA: TGTGCCAGCAGCTTGGCGTTACTGACCTACGAGCAGTACTTC. This translates into CASSLALLTYEQYF.

The CDR3 loop reads CAWSLTSGKNIQYF. CDR3 DNA: TGTGCCTGGAGCCTGACTAGCGGGAAAAACATTCAGTACTTC. This chain links TRBV30 with TRBJ2-4; 10 nucleotides line up with TRBD2. CDR3 size: 14 residues. Trimming took 3 bases from V and 4 from J; bases not matched to a gene: 3. Germline V gene lookup returns CDR1 GTSNPN and CDR2 SVGIG (reference sequence).

This chain uses TRBV7-2 with TRBJ2-5; 7 bases fit TRBD1. V lost 5 bases to trimming and J lost 4 bases; unmatched junction nucleotides: 4. The CDR3 has 13 amino acids. CDR1 SGHTA and CDR2 FQGNSA come from the germline V gene. Written as DNA, the CDR3 is TGTGCCAGCAGCACCAACAGGGGAGAGACCCAGTACTTC. Protein: CASSTNRGETQYF.

Worth noting for this clone: The identical CDR3 is also encoded by other nucleotide sequences in the sample. This rearrangement joins TRBV7-2 to TRBJ1-1; D possibly corresponds to TRBD1 (5 bases). V gave up 4 bases and J gave up 2 bases, with 8 bases separating them. Germline CDR1 and CDR2: SGHTA and FQGNSA. The length of the CDR3 is 13 residues. CDR3 sequence (DNA): TGTGCCAGCAGCTCCGGACAAAACACTGAAGCTTTCTTT. It encodes CASSSGQNTEAFF.

The V gene is TRBV5-1, the J gene TRBJ1-1; D unclear. Germline V CDR1 and CDR2: SGHRS, YFSETQ. The CDR3 consists of 14 residues. V gave up 0 bases and J gave up 4 bases, with 10 bases separating them. CDR3 DNA: TGCGCCAGCAGCTTGGGGTACGTTGGCACTGAAGCTTTCTTT. This sequence encodes CASSLGYVGTEAFF.

V usage is TRBV7-9 and J usage is TRBJ2-7; 14 positions agree with TRBD2. The CDR3 is 16 amino acids. Trimming at V came to 6 bases and at J to 1 base, leaving 5 bases not matched to a gene. Looked up from germline, CDR1 is SEHNR and CDR2 is FQNEAQ (reference sequence). This chain's CDR3 is CASRPWTSGGSYEQYF. In nucleotides, the CDR3 is TGTGCCAGCAGACCGTGGACTAGCGGGGGGTCCTACGAGCAGTACTTC.

This chain joins TRBV30 and TRBJ2-7; 8 bases fit TRBD1. There are 13 residues in the CDR3. Germline V lookup: CDR1 GTSNPN, CDR2 SVGIG (reference sequence). Unmatched junction bases numbered 7, after V lost 5 bases and J lost 4 bases. This CDR3 is CAWETGEAYEQYF. DNA for the CDR3: TGTGCCTGGGAGACAGGGGAAGCTTACGAGCAGTACTTC. The full variable domain, rest sourced from reference TRBV30 and TRBJ2-7, is SQTIHQWPATLVQPVGSPLSLECTVEGTSNPNLYWYRQAAGRGLQLLFYSVGIGQISSEVPQNLSASRPQDRQFILSSKKLLLSDSGFYLCAWETGEAYEQYFGPGTRLTVT.

Regarding this clone: Compared with germline, one end of the junction differs, possibly owing to a read error. The V and J genes are TRBV7-7 and TRBJ2-5; 8 positions agree with TRBD2. In germline, CDR1 is SSHAT, CDR2 FNYEAQ (reference sequence). The CDR3 has 16 amino acids. The CDR3 loop reads CASSLVPAGDQETQYF. The CDR3 region has the DNA TGTGCTAGCAGCTTAGTTCCAGCGGGGGACCAAGAGACCCAGTACTTC.

This chain uses TRBV7-3 with TRBJ1-1; D is perhaps TRBD1 (5 bases). Per the germline V gene, CDR1 is SGHTA and CDR2 is FQGTGA. The CDR3 totals 13 residues. V was cut by 3 bases and J by 5 bases, with 10 bases left in between. Written as DNA, the CDR3 is TGTGCCAGCAGCTTTTCGCAGGGAACTGAAGCTTTCTTT. The encoded protein is CASSFSQGTEAFF. The variable domain in full, with the rest retrieved from reference TRBV7-3 and TRBJ1-1, is GAGVSQTPSNKVTEKGKYVELRCDPISGHTALYWYRQSLGQGPEFLIYFQGTGAADDSGLPNDRFFAVRPEGSVSTLKIQRTERGDSAVYLCASSFSQGTEAFFGQGTRLTVV.

The chain uses TRBV7-9 and TRBJ1-4; D is possibly TRBD1 (6 bases). V was pared by 3 bases and J by 7 bases, with 12 bases between. CDR3 length: 14 amino acids. Germline V gene data show CDR1 as SEHNR and CDR2 as FQNEAQ (reference sequence). CDR3 residues: CASSFPGAGEKLFF. For the CDR3, the DNA is TGTGCCAGCAGCTTCCCAGGGGCAGGTGAAAAACTGTTTTTT.

This CDR3 is CASSAQGRGLSTEAFF. In nucleotides, the CDR3 is TGTGCCAGCAGCGCACAAGGGAGGGGACTGAGCACTGAAGCTTTCTTT. The rearrangement links TRBV5-4 to TRBJ1-1, with a weak D call TRBD1 (5 bases). Germline CDR1 reads SGHNT; CDR2 reads YYREEE (reference sequence). Trimming pared 4 bases from V and 4 bases from J, leaving 20 bases between. The CDR3 length is 16 residues.